This TCR beta chain is from a study of regulatory T cells in long-lasting Graves disease (dated by TCRdb to the early 2020s). Describing the broader study: Newly diagnosed Graves' disease patients had taken antithyroid drugs for less than 3 months. Persistent Graves' disease patients were compared with newly diagnosed Graves' disease patients by peripheral blood TCR sequencing and RNA sequencing. TCR sequencing covered roughly 13 persistent and around 20 newly diagnosed Graves' disease patients, 33 samples in total. The study was conducted in China and was registered as a clinical trial. Study-wide findings and limitations: Peripheral blood alone was examined, since thyroid tissue, which constituted the primary lesion, could not be accessed. As a limitation, the authors acknowledged that the small sample size may reduce accuracy. Sequencing and analysis were limited to the TCR beta chain. Compared with newly diagnosed patients, persistent Graves' disease patients had lower TCR Shannon entropy and fewer highly expanded clones, which suggests clonal expansion. More public clonotypes were shared among persistent patients (2,741) than among newly diagnosed patients (approximately 1,000). Preferential use of TRBV28, TRBJ1-2 and TRBJ2-5 was observed in persistent disease, whereas TRBV20-1 and TRBJ2-1 were favored in newly diagnosed disease.

To prepare the library, multiplex PCR was applied. TCRdb names Illumina HiSeq 4000 as the instrument used. TCR beta libraries were built with iRepertoire HTBI primers and Arm-PCR amplification of CDR3 regions. Gel purification was performed on PCR products prior to sequencing. Under the source paper's analysis protocol: Gene usage analysis of CDR3 amino acid clonotypes used the approximately 62 TRBV and fewer than 15 TRBJ segments found across samples. COPE and FqMerger were used to merge the filtered high-quality paired reads into contigs. Contigs were aligned with BLAST to IMGT TRBV, TRBD and TRBJ reference genes, and CDR3 was defined per IMGT. Clonotypes above 0.1% frequency were classified as highly expanded clones. Shannon entropy served as the measure of repertoire diversity, while the Gini coefficient captured V-J evenness. A clonotype found in more than one individual was treated as public. The public sequencing data were trimmed at Q25 with fastp and processed into clonotypes with MiXCR by TCRdb, which kept only in-frame beta chains. Each CDR3 protein gets just one entry, which takes the most common genes and DNA from the rows behind it. The V and J calls and clone size come from TCRdb's table, not from the authors' own analysis. The sample records 250,000 or so distinct CDR3 sequences, just over 20% of which are singletons. The leading ten clones occupy approximately 15% of the sample.

According to the study, the label for this sample's time point signals: newly diagnosed GD, antithyroid drugs for less than 3 months. For both TCR sequencing and RNA sequencing, RNA was extracted from PBMCs using TRIzol. Graves' disease was diagnosed according to American Thyroid Association guidelines. The patients came from an endocrinology department in Xi'an, China. Each patient gave about 8.1 milliliters of peripheral blood, collected in an EDTA anticoagulant tube. Ficoll Paque Plus density gradient separation was used to isolate PBMCs, and no further T cell sorting was done. An Agilent 2100 Bioanalyzer and agarose gel were used to check RNA quality, while a NanoDrop 2000 measured RNA concentration. Regarding this clonotype: Its antigen specificity is not known. One base away there is no much larger clone; base qualities are not given.

CDR1 and CDR2, looked up from the germline V gene (reference sequence), are SEHNR and FQNEAQ. Its CDR3 holds 18 amino acids, cysteine through phenylalanine. CDR3 DNA only is kept here, 54 bases in frame from base 1. V ends up 4 bases short and J 2 bases short, with an unmatched junction base count of 12. This TCR was sampled from a female donor with Graves disease. This sequence uses TRBV7-9 and TRBJ2-7, with TRBD1 identical over 12 junction bases. This specimen was peripheral blood mononuclear cells (PBMCs), taken at new diagnosis, from a patient treated with antithyroid drugs. The sequence in DNA is TGTGCCAGCAGCTCCCGATGGGGACAGGGGGCATTCACCTACGAGCAGTACTTC. It specifies CASSSRWGQGAFTYEQYF.